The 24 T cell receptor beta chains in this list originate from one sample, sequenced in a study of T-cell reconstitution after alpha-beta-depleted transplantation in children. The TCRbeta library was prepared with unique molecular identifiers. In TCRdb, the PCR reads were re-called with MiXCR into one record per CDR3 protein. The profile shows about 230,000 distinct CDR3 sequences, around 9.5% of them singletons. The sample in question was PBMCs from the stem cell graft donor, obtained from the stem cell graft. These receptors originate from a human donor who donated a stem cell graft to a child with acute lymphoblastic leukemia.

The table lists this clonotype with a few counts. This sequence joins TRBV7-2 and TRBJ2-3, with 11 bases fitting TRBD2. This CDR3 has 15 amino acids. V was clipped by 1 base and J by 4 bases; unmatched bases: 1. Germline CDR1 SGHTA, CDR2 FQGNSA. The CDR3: CASSLELAGADTQYF. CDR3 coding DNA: TGTGCCAGCAGCTTAGAACTAGCGGGGGCAGATACGCAGTATTTT.

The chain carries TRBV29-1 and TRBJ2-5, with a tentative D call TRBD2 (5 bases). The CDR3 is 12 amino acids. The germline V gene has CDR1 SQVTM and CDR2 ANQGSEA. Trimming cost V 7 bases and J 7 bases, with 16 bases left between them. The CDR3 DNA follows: TGCAGCGCTGATAGTCTAGAGGGGACCCAGTACTTC. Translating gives CSADSLEGTQYF. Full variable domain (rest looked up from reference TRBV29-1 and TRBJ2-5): SAVISQKPSRDICQRGTSLTIQCQVDSQVTMMFWYRQQPGQSLTLIATANQGSEATYESGFVIDKFPISRPNLTFSTLTVSNMSPEDSSIYLCSADSLEGTQYFGPGTRLLVL.

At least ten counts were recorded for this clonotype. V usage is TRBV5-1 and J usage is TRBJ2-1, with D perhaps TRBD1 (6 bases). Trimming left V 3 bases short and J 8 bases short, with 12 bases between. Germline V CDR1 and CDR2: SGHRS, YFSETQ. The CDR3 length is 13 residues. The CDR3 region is CASSWGNRDEQFF. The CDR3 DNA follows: TGCGCCAGCAGCTGGGGGAACAGGGATGAGCAGTTCTTC.

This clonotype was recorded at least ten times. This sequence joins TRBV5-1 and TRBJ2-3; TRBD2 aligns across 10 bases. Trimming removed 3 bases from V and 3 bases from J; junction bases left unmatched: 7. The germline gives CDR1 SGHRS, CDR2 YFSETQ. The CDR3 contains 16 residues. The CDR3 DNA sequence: TGCGCCAGCAGCTCAGATCAGCGGGGGGGGACAGATACGCAGTATTTT. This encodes CASSSDQRGGTDTQYF. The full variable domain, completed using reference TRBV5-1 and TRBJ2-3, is KAGVTQTPRYLIKTRGQQVTLSCSPISGHRSVSWYQQTPGQGLQFLFEYFSETQRNKGNFPGRFSGRQFSNSRSEMNVSTLELGDSALYLCASSSDQRGGTDTQYFGPGTRLTVL.

The CDR3 nucleotides are TGCGCCAGCAGCTCACCGGGAGAGCAGTACTTC. Amino acid sequence: CASSSPGEQYF. The genes are TRBV5-1 and TRBJ2-7; TRBD2 is a possible D gene (5 bases). Trimming left V 3 bases short and J 7 bases short, with 8 bases between. The CDR3 contains 11 residues. The germline V gene has CDR1 SGHRS and CDR2 YFSETQ. Combining the CDR3 with reference TRBV5-1 and TRBJ2-7 gives the whole variable domain KAGVTQTPRYLIKTRGQQVTLSCSPISGHRSVSWYQQTPGQGLQFLFEYFSETQRNKGNFPGRFSGRQFSNSRSEMNVSTLELGDSALYLCASSSPGEQYFGPGTRLTVT.

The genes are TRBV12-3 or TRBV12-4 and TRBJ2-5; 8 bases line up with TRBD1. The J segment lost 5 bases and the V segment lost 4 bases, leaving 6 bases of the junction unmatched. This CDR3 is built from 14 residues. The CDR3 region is CASSWTGTGETQYF. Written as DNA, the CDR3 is TGTGCCAGCAGTTGGACAGGGACGGGGGAGACCCAGTACTTC.

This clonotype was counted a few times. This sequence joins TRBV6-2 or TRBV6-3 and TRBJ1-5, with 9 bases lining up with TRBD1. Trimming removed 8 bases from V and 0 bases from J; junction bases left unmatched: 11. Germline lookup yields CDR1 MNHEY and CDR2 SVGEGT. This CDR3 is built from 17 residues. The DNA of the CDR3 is TGTGCCAGCGCCTTGGACAGGGGAGACTATAGCAATCAGCCCCAGCATTTT. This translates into CASALDRGDYSNQPQHF.

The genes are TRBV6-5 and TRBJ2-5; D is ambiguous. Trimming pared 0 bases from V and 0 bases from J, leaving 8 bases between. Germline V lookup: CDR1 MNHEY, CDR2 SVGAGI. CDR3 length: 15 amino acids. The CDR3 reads CASSYSTSYQETQYF. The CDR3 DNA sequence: TGTGCCAGCAGTTACTCGACATCGTACCAAGAGACCCAGTACTTC.

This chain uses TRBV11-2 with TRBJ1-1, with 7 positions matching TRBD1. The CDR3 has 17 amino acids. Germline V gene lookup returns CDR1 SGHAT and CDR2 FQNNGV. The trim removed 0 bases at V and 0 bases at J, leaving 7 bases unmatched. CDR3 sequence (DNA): TGTGCCAGCAGCTTAGATGCCCAGGGGGGATTGAACACTGAAGCTTTCTTT. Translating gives CASSLDAQGGLNTEAFF.

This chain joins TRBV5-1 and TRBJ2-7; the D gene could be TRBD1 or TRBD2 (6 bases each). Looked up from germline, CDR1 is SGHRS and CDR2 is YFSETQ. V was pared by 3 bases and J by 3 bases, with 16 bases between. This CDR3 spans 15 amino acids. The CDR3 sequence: CASSSEPGEVYEQYF. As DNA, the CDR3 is TGCGCCAGCAGCTCGGAGCCAGGGGAGGTCTACGAGCAGTACTTC.

CDR3 nucleotide sequence: TGTGCCAGCAGTTTCTCTTTTGCGACTAGCGGGGGGCCGTATCAAGAGACCCAGTACTTC. Its translation: CASSFSFATSGGPYQETQYF. This chain links TRBV12-3 or TRBV12-4 with TRBJ2-5, with 13 bases identical to TRBD2. CDR3 length equals 20 residues. Unmatched junction bases numbered 15, after V lost 3 bases and J lost 2 bases.

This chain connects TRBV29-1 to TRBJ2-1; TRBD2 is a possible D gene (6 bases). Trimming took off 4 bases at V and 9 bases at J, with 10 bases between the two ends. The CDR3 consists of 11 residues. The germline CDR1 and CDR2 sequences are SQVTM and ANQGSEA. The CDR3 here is CSVVEGSEQFF. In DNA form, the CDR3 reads TGCAGCGTTGTGGAGGGGTCTGAGCAGTTCTTC.

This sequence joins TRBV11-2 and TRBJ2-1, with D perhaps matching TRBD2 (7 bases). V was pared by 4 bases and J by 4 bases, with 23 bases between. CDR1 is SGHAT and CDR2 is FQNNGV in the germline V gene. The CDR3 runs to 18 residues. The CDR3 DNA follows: TGTGCCAGCAGCTCCCTAGGGGGGGCCGAAAGGAGGTACAATGAGCAGTTCTTC. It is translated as CASSSLGGAERRYNEQFF.

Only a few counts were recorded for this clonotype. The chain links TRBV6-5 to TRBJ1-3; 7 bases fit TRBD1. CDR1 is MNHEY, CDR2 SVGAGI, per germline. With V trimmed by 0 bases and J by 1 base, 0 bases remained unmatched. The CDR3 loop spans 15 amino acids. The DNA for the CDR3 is TGTGCCAGCAGTTACTCACAGGGGTCTGGAAACACCATATATTTT. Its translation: CASSYSQGSGNTIYF.

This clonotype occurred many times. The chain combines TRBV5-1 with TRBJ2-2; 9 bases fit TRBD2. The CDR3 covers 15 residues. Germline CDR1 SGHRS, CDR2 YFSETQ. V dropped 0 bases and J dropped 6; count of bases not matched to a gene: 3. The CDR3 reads CASSLALAGSGELFF. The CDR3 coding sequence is TGCGCCAGCAGCTTGGCCCTAGCGGGGTCCGGGGAGCTGTTTTTT.

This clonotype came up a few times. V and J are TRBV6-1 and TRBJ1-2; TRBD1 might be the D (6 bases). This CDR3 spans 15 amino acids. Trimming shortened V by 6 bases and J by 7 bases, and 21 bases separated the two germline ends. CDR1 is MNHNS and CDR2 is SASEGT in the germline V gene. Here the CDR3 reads CASSPLGGGLTGYTF. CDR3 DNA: TGTGCCAGCAGCCCCCTTGGGGGGGGGCTTACTGGCTACACCTTC.

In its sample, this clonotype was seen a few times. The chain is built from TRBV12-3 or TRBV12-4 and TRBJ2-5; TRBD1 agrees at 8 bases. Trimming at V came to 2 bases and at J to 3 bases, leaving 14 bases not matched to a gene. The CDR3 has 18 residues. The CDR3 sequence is CASSLFHLRGRVEETQYF. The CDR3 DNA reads TGTGCCAGCAGTTTATTTCATCTCAGGGGGCGCGTAGAAGAGACCCAGTACTTC.

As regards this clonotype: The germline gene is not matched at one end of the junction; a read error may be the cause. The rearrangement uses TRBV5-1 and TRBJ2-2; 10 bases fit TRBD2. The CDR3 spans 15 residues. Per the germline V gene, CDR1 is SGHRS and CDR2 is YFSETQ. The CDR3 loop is CASMGGTSDTGELSF. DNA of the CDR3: TGCGCCAGCATGGGGGGGACTAGCGACACCGGGGAGCTGTCTTTT.

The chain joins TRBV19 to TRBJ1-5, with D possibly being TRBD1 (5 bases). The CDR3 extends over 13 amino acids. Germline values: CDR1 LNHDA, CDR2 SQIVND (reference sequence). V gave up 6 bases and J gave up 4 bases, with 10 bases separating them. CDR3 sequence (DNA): TGTGCCAGTAGGCTCAGGGTGAATCAGCCCCAGCATTTT. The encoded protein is CASRLRVNQPQHF. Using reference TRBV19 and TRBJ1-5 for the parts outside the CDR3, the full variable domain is DGGITQSPKYLFRKEGQNVTLSCEQNLNHDAMYWYRQDPGQGLRLIYYSQIVNDFQKGDIAEGYSVSREKKESFPLTVTSAQKNPTAFYLCASRLRVNQPQHFGDGTRLSIL.

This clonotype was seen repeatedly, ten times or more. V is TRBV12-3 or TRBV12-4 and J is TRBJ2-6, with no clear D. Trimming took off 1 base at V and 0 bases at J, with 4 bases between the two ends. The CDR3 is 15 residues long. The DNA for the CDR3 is TGTGCCAGCAGTTTAGGGAGCTCTGGGGCCAACGTCCTGACTTTC. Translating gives CASSLGSSGANVLTF.

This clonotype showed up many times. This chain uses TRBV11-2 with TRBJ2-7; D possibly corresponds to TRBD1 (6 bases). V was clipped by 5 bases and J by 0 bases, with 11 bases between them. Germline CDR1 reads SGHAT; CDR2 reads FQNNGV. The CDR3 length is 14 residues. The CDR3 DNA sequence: TGTGCCAGCAGCCAGGGGATAGTCTCCTACGAGCAGTACTTC. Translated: CASSQGIVSYEQYF.

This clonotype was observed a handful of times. Here the CDR3 DNA reads TGTGCCAGCAGCTTAGAGCGGGATGATACGCAGTATTTT. Its protein product is CASSLERDDTQYF. This chain uses TRBV11-3 with TRBJ2-3, with D possibly matching TRBD2 (6 bases). The CDR3 contains 13 residues. V lost 0 bases to trimming and J lost 6 bases, with 7 bases between them. Germline values: CDR1 SGHNT, CDR2 YENEEA.

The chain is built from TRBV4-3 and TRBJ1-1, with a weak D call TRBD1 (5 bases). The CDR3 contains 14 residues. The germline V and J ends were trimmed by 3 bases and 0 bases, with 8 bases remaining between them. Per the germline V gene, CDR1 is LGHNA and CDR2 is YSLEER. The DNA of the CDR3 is TGCGCCAGCAGCCAGGACACAGTGAACACTGAAGCTTTCTTT. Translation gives CASSQDTVNTEAFF.

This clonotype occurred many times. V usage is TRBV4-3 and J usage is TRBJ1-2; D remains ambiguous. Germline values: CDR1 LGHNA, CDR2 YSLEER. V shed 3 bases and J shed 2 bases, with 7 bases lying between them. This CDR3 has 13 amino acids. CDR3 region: CASSHERNYGYTF. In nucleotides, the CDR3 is TGCGCCAGCAGCCATGAGAGAAACTATGGCTACACCTTC.